Listed below are T cell receptor beta chains from one sample, sequenced in a study of T cell repertoires in cytomegalovirus infection. TCRdb fed the reads into MiXCR, producing one record per CDR3 protein. The sample comprises around 300,000 distinct CDR3 sequences, about 26% of which are singletons, and roughly 14% rests with the top ten. Sequencing was carried out using PBMCs. The receptors were gathered from a human donor in good health (CMV status not recorded). Some clones in this sample may be carry-over from other donors' samples. Each CDR3 is given with its conserved first and last residue. A D gene is named only where the DNA matches it firmly. Rows may omit the clone size; those that give it use once, few, many or a size class.

-,TRBV28,-,TRBJ1-2,TGTGCCAGCAGTCAACCACCTGGGACCTATGGCTACACCTTC,CASSQPPGTYGYTF
once,TRBV12-3/TRBV12-4,-,TRBJ1-6,TGTGCCAGCAGCTTAACGGCGGCACCCCTCCACTTT,CASSLTAAPLHF
-,TRBV5-1,-,TRBJ1-1,TGCGCCAGCTCCGCCGGGGCGCGAACTGAAGCTTTCTTT,CASSAGARTEAFF
-,TRBV19,-,TRBJ1-1,TGTGCCAGTACGTACATGAACACTGAAGCTTTCTTT,CASTYMNTEAFF
few,TRBV28,-,TRBJ2-2,TGTGCCAGCAGTACCCCGGGCAGAAACACCGGGGAGCTGTTTTTT,CASSTPGRNTGELFF
few,TRBV12-3/TRBV12-4,-,TRBJ1-5,TGTGCCAGCAGTTTCGGGATTAGCAATCAGCCCCAGCATTTT,CASSFGISNQPQHF
few,TRBV4-2,-,TRBJ2-7,TGTGCCAGCAGCCGAAGACCACAGGGCTACGAGCAGTACTTC,CASSRRPQGYEQYF
-,TRBV19,-,TRBJ2-2,TGTGCCAGTAGTCCGGACCGGGAGCTGTTTTTT,CASSPDRELFF
-,TRBV30,-,TRBJ2-7,TGTGCCTGGAGTGTAAACAGGGAGGAGTACTTC,CAWSVNREEYF
-,TRBV6-2/TRBV6-3,-,TRBJ2-4,TGTGCCAGCAGTGAAAGACATCTCGCCTTTGACATTCAGTACTTC,CASSERHLAFDIQYF
many,TRBV4-1,-,TRBJ2-1,TGCGCCAGCAGCCAAGACTCGGGAGAAGCCTACAATGAGCAGTTCTTC,CASSQDSGEAYNEQFF
-,TRBV29-1,-,TRBJ1-1,TGCAGCGGGACAGTGAACACTGAAGCTTTCTTT,CSGTVNTEAFF
-,TRBV6-2/TRBV6-3,TRBD1,TRBJ2-2,TGTGCCAGCGGGGGACAGGTGAACACCGGGGAGCTGTTTTTT,CASGGQVNTGELFF
few,TRBV7-4,-,TRBJ2-2,TGTGCCAGCAGCGGGACGGGACGGCGCGACCGGGAGCTGTTTTTT,CASSGTGRRDRELFF
few,TRBV7-9,TRBD1,TRBJ1-1,TGTGCCAGCAGCTCTGGGGACAGTCGACGTGCTTTCTTT,CASSSGDSRRAFF
-,TRBV19,TRBD1,TRBJ2-5,TGTGCCAGTAGTATCCCGGTAGGGACAGGGGGCCAAGAGACCCAGTACTTC,CASSIPVGTGGQETQYF
-,TRBV29-1,TRBD1,TRBJ2-7,TGCAGCGTTGGGGGACAGATCAACGAGCAGTACTTC,CSVGGQINEQYF
few,TRBV28,-,TRBJ2-5,TGTGCCAGCACCGAACCACCCGGGGGCCAGTACTTC,CASTEPPGGQYF
-,TRBV2,TRBD1,TRBJ1-6,TGTGCCAGCAGAGAGGACAGGGAATATTCACCCCTCCACTTT,CASREDREYSPLHF
few,TRBV24-1,-,TRBJ2-2,TGTGCCACCAGTGCCATACCTCCTCAGGGTTCCGGGGAGCTGTTTTTT,CATSAIPPQGSGELFF
-,TRBV18,TRBD2,TRBJ2-7,TGTGCCAGCTCACCTCTCCGGACTAGCGGTTTTTCCTACGAGCAGTACTTC,CASSPLRTSGFSYEQYF
-,TRBV2,-,TRBJ1-6,TGTGCCAGCAGGCACAGGGTCCACCGACATTCACCCCTCCACTTT,CASRHRVHRHSPLHF
-,TRBV28,-,TRBJ1-5,TGTGCCAGCAGTTTGACAGCTAGCAATCAGCCCCAGCATTTT,CASSLTASNQPQHF
-,TRBV27,TRBD1,TRBJ1-5,TGTGCCAGCAACGAACAGGGGAGCAATCAGCCCCAGCATTTT,CASNEQGSNQPQHF